Below, one T cell receptor (beta chain) is given with its context. Profiled with immunoSEQ multiplex PCR; TCRdb holds only in-frame clones, not every one. The sample includes some 130,000 clones, approximately 90% of them seen just once. These data are taken from a study of control samples from healthy donors and cancer patients. The CDR3 extends over 16 amino acids. Germline V lookup: CDR1 SGHDN, CDR2 FVKESK. The V end was cut by 4 bases, the J end by 5 bases, with 17 bases between. The chain is built from TRBV14 and TRBJ1-4; D not resolved. This sequence was found in a man in his late teens or twenties in good health. Sequencing used blood. The CDR3 nucleotides read TGTGCCAGCAGCCGTTGGGGTCTCACCCCAAATGAAAAACTGTTTTTT. Its protein product is CASSRWGLTPNEKLFF.